This T cell receptor beta chain was sequenced for a study of T cell changes during pregnancy in multiple sclerosis. The ends lost 10 bases at V and 4 bases at J; junction bases unmatched: 4. CDR1 is MDHEN and CDR2 is SYDVKM in the germline V gene. CDR3 length: 14 amino acids. Sequencing used immunoSEQ multiplex PCR; TCRdb keeps in-frame clones, though not all of them. Of 88,000 or so clones in the sample, approximately 90% were seen once. This chain connects TRBV28 to TRBJ2-2; 12 bases are shared with TRBD2. Sequencing was performed on peripheral blood, taken before pregnancy. The sequence came from a female donor with multiple sclerosis, enrolled in a pregnancy study. In DNA, the CDR3 is TGTGCCATCACGGGACTAGCGGGCACCGGGGAGCTGTTTTTT. Its protein is CAITGLAGTGELFF. The full variable domain, completed using reference TRBV28 and TRBJ2-2, is DVKVTQSSRYLVKRTGEKVFLECVQDMDHENMFWYRQDPGLGLRLIYFSYDVKMKEKGDIPEGYSVSREKKERFSLILESASTNQTSMYLCAITGLAGTGELFFGEGSRLTVL.